Detailed here is one T cell receptor beta chain. Its antigen remains unknown. The study made its TRB cDNA libraries by 5' RACE, adding UMI labels. After re-calling the 5' RACE reads, TCRdb lists one entry per CDR3 protein, DNA absent. The repertoire shows 120,000 to 150,000 distinct CDR3 sequences; the top ten hold 0.25% to 0.3%. The sample comes from a study of CXCR3-negative and CXCR3-positive naive CD8 T cells. Germline CDR1 is WSHSY and CDR2 is SAAADI. The CDR3 has 13 amino acids. Study-wide points: CXCR3-positive naive cells had TRB CDR3s that were more hydrophobic than CXCR3-negative naive cells had. Memory cells showed distinct TRBV-TRBJ patterns, while the two naive subsets matched.

CD45RO-CCR7+CD27+CD95- cells counted as naive CD8+ T cells. This sequence was found in a human donor in good health. Some clones in this sample may be carry-over from other donors' samples. The sequenced material came from naive CXCR3+ CD8+ T cells from blood. Subset described: CD45RO-CCR7+CD27+CD95- naive CD8+ T cells expressing CXCR3 (TNR3+). The chain uses TRBV10-2 and TRBJ2-7. Here the CDR3 reads CASSVKGIYEQYF.